This TCR beta chain was sequenced in a study of shared T cell receptors in the human thymus. Germline assignment: CDR1 SGHVS and CDR2 FQNEAQ. V lost 3 bases, J lost 3 bases, and 21 bases stayed unmatched. The length of the CDR3 is 21 residues. Profiled with immunoSEQ multiplex PCR; TCRdb holds only in-frame clones, not every one. The sample lists 650,000 to 950,000 clones; approximately 83% were seen once. This sample was also put to use in a study of human thymus T cells. From that paper: Healthy Finnish infants undergoing corrective surgery for congenital heart defects were used as donors. Resections obtained during corrective heart surgery supplied the thymus tissue. Blood and thymic repertoires both appeared biased in V and J gene usage.

The V call is TRBV7-8, the J call TRBJ2-2; the match to TRBD2 covers 8 bases. The specimen was thymocytes. The receptor was isolated from a girl under three years old with a congenital heart defect. The CDR3 DNA is TGTGCCAGCAGCTTGATATTCGTCCCGTTTGTGCGGGGGGTAGACACCGGGGAGCTGTTTTTT. Protein product: CASSLIFVPFVRGVDTGELFF. Full variable domain (outside the CDR3, taken from reference TRBV7-8 and TRBJ2-2): GAGVSQSPRYKVAKRGQDVALRCDPISGHVSLFWYQQALGQGPEFLTYFQNEAQLDKSGLPSDRFFAERPEGSVSTLKIQRTQQEDSAVYLCASSLIFVPFVRGVDTGELFFGEGSRLTVL.